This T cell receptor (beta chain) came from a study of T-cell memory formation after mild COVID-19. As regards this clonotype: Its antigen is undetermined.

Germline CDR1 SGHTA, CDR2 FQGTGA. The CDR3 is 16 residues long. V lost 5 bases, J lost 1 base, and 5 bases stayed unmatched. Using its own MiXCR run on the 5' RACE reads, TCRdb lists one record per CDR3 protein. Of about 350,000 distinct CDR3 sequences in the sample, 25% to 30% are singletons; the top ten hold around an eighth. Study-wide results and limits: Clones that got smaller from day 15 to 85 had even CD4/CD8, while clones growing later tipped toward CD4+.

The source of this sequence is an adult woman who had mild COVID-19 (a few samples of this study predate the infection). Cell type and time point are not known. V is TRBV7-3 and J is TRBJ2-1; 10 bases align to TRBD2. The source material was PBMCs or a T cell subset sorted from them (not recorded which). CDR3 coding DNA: TGTGCCAGCAGCACCGGGACTAGCGCATCCTACAATGAGCAGTTCTTC. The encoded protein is CASSTGTSASYNEQFF.